The 3 T cell receptor beta chains reported below all come from one sample, sequenced in a study of technical replicates of blood from a handful of donors (dated by TCRdb to 2015 to 2018). The library was built by means of the immunoSEQ multiplex PCR assay. Sourced from immuneACCESS, this table was stored by TCRdb with only in-frame sequences that have V and J called. A share of the clones is absent; for the studies checked, an unresolved V gene accounts for under half, and the remainder has no known explanation. The sample includes approximately 75,000 clones, with approximately 78% observed a single time. The ten biggest clones cover about 4% of the sample. The sample taken for sequencing was PBMCs. These receptors came from a human donor in good health. Some clones in this sample may be carry-over from other donors' samples.

The chain combines TRBV7-2 with TRBJ2-3, with TRBD1 matching over 9 bases. The CDR3 is made up of 16 amino acids. Trimming removed 5 bases from V and 5 bases from J; junction bases left unmatched: 11. Germline CDR1 reads SGHTA; CDR2 reads FQGNSA. The CDR3: CASSRDRGTAGDTQYF. The CDR3 DNA is TGTGCCAGCAGCAGAGACAGGGGGACTGCCGGAGATACGCAGTATTTT.

This clone was counted a single time. The genes are TRBV18 and TRBJ2-2; TRBD2 matches at 12 bases. The CDR3 covers 17 residues. Losses at the gene ends were 6 bases for V and 4 bases for J; bases not matched to a gene: 9. CDR1 KGHSH and CDR2 LQKENI come from the germline V gene. CDR3 sequence (DNA): TGTGCCAGCTCCCGAGTCCGACTAGCGGGGGTCACCGGGGAGCTGTTTTTT. It encodes CASSRVRLAGVTGELFF.

V gene TRBV4-1 combines with J gene TRBJ1-1, with 7 bases identical to TRBD1. J gave up 8 bases and V 4 bases, and 7 bases lay outside the gene matches. This CDR3 is 13 amino acids long. The germline V gene encodes CDR1 MGHRA and CDR2 YSYEKL. The CDR3: CASSPIPDREAFF. In nucleotides, the CDR3 is TGCGCCAGCAGCCCGATCCCGGACAGGGAAGCTTTCTTT.